This T cell receptor (beta chain) was captured in a study of blood T cell repertoires in COVID-19. Assay: immunoSEQ multiplex PCR; the TCRdb copy retains only in-frame clones and omits some. The table records about 140,000 clones, 80% to 90% of them present only once. Sample: peripheral blood. This sequence was found in a woman aged 45-65 years with active or convalescent COVID-19.

This CDR3 reads CASSQSGQGQATGINQPQHF. The DNA of the CDR3 is TGTGCCAGCAGCCAATCAGGTCAGGGCCAAGCCACGGGCATCAATCAGCCCCAGCATTTT. This rearrangement joins TRBV16 to TRBJ1-5; D perhaps matches TRBD1 (5 bases). In germline, CDR1 is KGHSY, CDR2 FQNENV. V dropped 0 bases and J dropped 3 bases, with 24 bases sitting between them. The CDR3 is made up of 20 amino acids.